This T cell receptor beta chain was observed in a study of shared clonotypes between healthy human individuals. Study outcomes and limitations: Rarefaction analysis demonstrated incomplete sorted-subset sequencing notwithstanding large depth. Researchers found naive subsets generally carried larger estimated richness than memory subsets.

Each sample came from a Caucasian adult donor living in Nashville, Tennessee. On this clone: Its antigen is currently unknown.

CDR3 size: 16 residues. The V and J ends lost 4 bases and 0 bases, in that order; junction bases with no gene match: 5. Germline assignment: CDR1 SGHRS and CDR2 YFSETQ. The repertoire was sequenced with immunoSEQ multiplex PCR; TCRdb's copy has only in-frame clones and lacks some. The sample lists millions of clones, 85% to 95% occurring once. This sequence joins TRBV5-1 and TRBJ2-2; TRBD2 matches 8 bases. Material for sequencing was naive CD4+ T cells sorted from blood. Described subset: CD45RA+ positively selected. This sequence originates from a man between 18 and 29 years old in good health. The CDR3 loop reads CASSPVAGTNTGELFF. As DNA, the CDR3 is TGCGCCAGCAGCCCCGTAGCGGGAACGAACACCGGGGAGCTGTTTTTT.